This TCR beta chain emerged from a study of blood T cells in healthy people across ages. Primed by a sample-barcoded 5' primer and a J-beta primer mix, a second PCR proceeded for about 6 to 12 cycles. TCRdb redid the calling of the 5' RACE reads with MiXCR, one entry per CDR3 protein. The sample shows roughly 1.4 million distinct CDR3 sequences, roughly 60% of them seen only once. This clonotype was seen a handful of times. The antigen remains undetermined. Total RNA amounts of at least 5.5 micrograms were extracted per sample. This CDR3 is 15 amino acids long. Germline trimming cut 5 bases from V and 12 bases from J; bases unmatched to any gene: 11. Per the germline V gene, CDR1 is SGHAT and CDR2 is FQNNGV. Whole-study results and caveats: Older individuals had lower TCR beta diversity per million T cells (the decline was roughly linear). Not knowing donor CMV status may have confounded expanded clonotype changes. Comparison with aged donors showed that long-lived donors had more naive CD4+ cells and higher diversity.

This TCR came from a man younger than 30 in good health. Material for sequencing was blood. The chain uses TRBV11-2 and TRBJ2-1; 12 nucleotides match TRBD2. CDR3 sequence (DNA): TGTGCCAGCAGCGTGGGGACTAGCGGGCCCTCACCGCAGTTCTTC. Translating it yields CASSVGTSGPSPQFF.